Described below is a single T cell receptor (beta chain) sequence and its context. The antigen remains unidentified. The record originates from a study of CD8 T cells in ankylosing spondylitis. Study-wide points: According to the report, clones linked to the disease were significantly enriched in matched synovial fluid samples taken from ankylosing spondylitis patients. There were earlier reports of some motif variants in reactive arthritis synovial fluid and blood. Seemingly characteristic of ankylosing spondylitis blood was a TCR beta motif consisting of roughly 8 highly homologous variants.

TCRdb re-called the 5' RACE reads with MiXCR, one entry per CDR3 protein. The table records 150,000 to 200,000 distinct CDR3 sequences, approximately 18% of them present only once. This TCR derives from a male donor under 30 with ankylosing spondylitis or in good health (not recorded which). The sequenced material came from blood, either unsorted or a sorted T cell fraction (not recorded which).

CDR3 protein: CSARDRQGLLGEQFF. CDR3 bases: TGCAGTGCTAGAGATAGACAGGGTTTACTTGGAGAGCAGTTCTTC. The chain is built from TRBV20-1 and TRBJ2-1, with TRBD1 identical over 7 bases. The trim removed 0 bases at V and 10 bases at J, leaving 12 bases unmatched. CDR3 length: 15 residues. CDR1 DFQATT and CDR2 SNEGSKA come from the germline V gene (reference sequence).